This entry lists 22 T cell receptor beta chains sequenced from one sample in a study of blood T cell repertoires in COVID-19 (TCRdb year 2020). The library was made by the immunoSEQ multiplex PCR assay. Here the immuneACCESS table is served through TCRdb, limited to in-frame sequences with V and J called. Missing clones are a known gap in these copies; in checked studies unresolved V genes cover under half, and the rest lacks a known reason. The sample includes approximately 500,000 clones, with around nine tenths observed a single time. Roughly 1.9% of the sample is in the top ten clones. The specimen sequenced was PBMCs or T cells enriched from blood (not recorded which). Source of these receptors: a woman aged 40 to 50 who had recovered from COVID-19.

The chain joins TRBV7-6 to TRBJ1-6; TRBD1 matches at 11 bases. Germline loops: CDR1 SGHVS, CDR2 FNYEAQ. This CDR3 is built from 17 residues. With 4 bases clipped from V and 2 bases from J, the junction kept 4 bases outside the gene matches. The CDR3 is CASSSRTGGTYNSPLHF. For the CDR3, the DNA is TGTGCCAGCAGCTCTCGGACAGGGGGCACCTATAATTCACCCCTCCACTTT.

This chain uses TRBV29-1 with TRBJ2-4, with D perhaps matching TRBD1 (6 bases). Germline V gives CDR1 SQVTM, CDR2 ANQGSEA. There are 14 residues in the CDR3. Trimming took 5 bases from V and 3 from J, leaving 14 bases between them. DNA for the CDR3: TGCAGCGTTTCCCAGAGACAGGTCAAAAACATTCAGTACTTC. Its protein product is CSVSQRQVKNIQYF.

The chain recombines TRBV5-1 with TRBJ1-2; possible D gene TRBD1, 6 bases. With 4 bases removed from V and 1 base from J, the gap between germline ends came to 14 bases. Germline V gene sequence: CDR1 SGHRS, CDR2 YFSETQ. The CDR3 consists of 15 residues. The CDR3 here is CASSPRQARNYGYTF. The DNA of the CDR3 is TGCGCCAGCAGCCCGAGACAGGCGCGTAACTATGGCTACACCTTC.

The sample holds a few counts of this clone. The V call is TRBV18, the J call TRBJ2-7; possibly TRBD1 for D (6 bases). The CDR3 length is 14 residues. The V and J ends lost 4 bases and 4 bases respectively, with 14 bases between them. Germline V gene sequence: CDR1 KGHSH, CDR2 LQKENI. The CDR3 region is CASSLKGGSYEQYF. The CDR3 region has the DNA TGTGCCAGCTCACTTAAAGGGGGATCGTACGAGCAGTACTTC.

As regards this clone: Other DNA sequences in this specimen translate into the identical CDR3. The chain's CDR3 is CASSLEGAGEKLFF. The CDR3 nucleotides are TGCGCCAGCAGCTTGGAGGGGGCTGGCGAAAAACTGTTTTTT. The rearrangement joins TRBV5-1 to TRBJ1-4; 7 bases line up with TRBD1. The germline V gene encodes CDR1 SGHRS and CDR2 YFSETQ. The CDR3 extends over 14 amino acids. Trimming removed 0 bases from V and 8 bases from J; junction bases left unmatched: 4.

This chain joins TRBV5-1 and TRBJ1-1; a possible D gene is TRBD1 (6 bases). The CDR3 totals 15 residues. CDR1 and CDR2 (germline): SGHRS, YFSETQ. Trimming shortened V by 4 bases and J by 1 base, and 14 bases separated the two germline ends. The CDR3 region is CASSGAGTKNTEAFF. The CDR3 DNA sequence: TGCGCCAGCAGCGGGGCCGGGACAAAGAACACTGAAGCTTTCTTT.

The rearrangement joins TRBV7-6 to TRBJ1-5; D is undetermined. Germline values: CDR1 SGHVS, CDR2 FNYEAQ. Deletions cut 1 base from V and 2 bases from J, with 6 bases between. The CDR3 totals 14 residues. CDR3 region: CASSLVGGNQPQHF. The CDR3 DNA follows: TGTGCCAGCAGCTTAGTCGGAGGCAATCAGCCCCAGCATTTT.

The chain carries TRBV11-3 and TRBJ1-1; TRBD1 agrees at 9 bases. This CDR3 spans 15 amino acids. After removal of 5 bases from V and 1 base from J, the junction contained 5 bases not matched to a gene. Per the germline V gene, CDR1 is SGHNT and CDR2 is YENEEA. The CDR3 spells CASSAGQGGNTEAFF. CDR3 bases: TGTGCCAGCAGCGCGGGACAGGGCGGGAACACTGAAGCTTTCTTT.

This clone has only a few counts. The V and J genes are TRBV18 and TRBJ1-5, with unresolved D. This CDR3 has 15 residues. The V gene's germline CDR1 is KGHSH and CDR2 LQKENI. Trimming took off 5 bases at V and 0 bases at J, with 11 bases between the two ends. Written as DNA, the CDR3 is TGTGCCAGCTCAACGTCAGGTCCTAGCAATCAGCCCCAGCATTTT. This translates into CASSTSGPSNQPQHF.

The V call is TRBV27, the J call TRBJ2-1; D is possibly TRBD1 (5 bases). This CDR3 has 14 residues. V was pared by 0 bases and J by 9 bases, with 12 bases between. Germline V gene data show CDR1 as MNHEY and CDR2 as SMNVEV (reference sequence). The CDR3 DNA sequence: TGTGCCAGCAGTTTATCGCAGGGTAGCAGTGAGCAGTTCTTC. As protein: CASSLSQGSSEQFF.

This clone was found many times. The V call is TRBV2, the J call TRBJ2-7, with D possibly TRBD2 on 5 matching bases. The CDR3 sequence is 14 residues long. The germline V and J ends were trimmed by 3 bases and 3 bases, with 12 bases remaining between them. Germline values: CDR1 SNHLY, CDR2 FYNNEI. This chain's CDR3 is CASSDPFAGYEQYF. The DNA for the CDR3 is TGTGCCAGCAGTGACCCGTTCGCGGGCTACGAGCAGTACTTC.

The chain carries TRBV5-5 and TRBJ1-1; 8 bases align to TRBD1. There are 15 residues in the CDR3. Looked up from germline, CDR1 is SGHKS and CDR2 is YYEKEE (reference sequence). The trim removed 1 base at V and 4 bases at J, leaving 6 bases unmatched. The CDR3 DNA reads as TGTGCCAGCAGCTTGTACACGACAGGGGTCACTGAAGCTTTCTTT. This encodes CASSLYTTGVTEAFF. Supplemented by reference TRBV5-5 and TRBJ1-1, the full variable domain reads DAGVTQSPTHLIKTRGQQVTLRCSPISGHKSVSWYQQVLGQGPQFIFQYYEKEERGRGNFPDRFSARQFPNYSSELNVNALLLGDSALYLCASSLYTTGVTEAFFGQGTRLTVV.

The rearrangement uses TRBV5-1 and TRBJ1-3, with TRBD1 as a possible D gene (6 bases). The CDR3 is 15 amino acids. V gave up 3 bases and J gave up 0 bases, with 10 bases separating them. From germline, CDR1 is SGHRS and CDR2 YFSETQ. The DNA for the CDR3 is TGCGCCAGCAGCTCCGGACAGATCTCTGGAAACACCATATATTTT. It codes for CASSSGQISGNTIYF.

This sequence joins TRBV19 and TRBJ1-3; D is perhaps TRBD1 (6 bases). The CDR3 is 14 residues long. Trimming stripped 4 bases from V and 2 bases from J, with 9 bases between. Germline lookup yields CDR1 LNHDA and CDR2 SQIVND (reference sequence). In nucleotides, the CDR3 is TGTGCCAGTAGTAGGGACACCGCTGGAAACACCATATATTTT. Its protein is CASSRDTAGNTIYF.

V usage is TRBV29-1 and J usage is TRBJ2-7, with 10 bases that match TRBD1. This CDR3 has 14 amino acids. Germline V gives CDR1 SQVTM, CDR2 ANQGSEA. J was trimmed by 4 bases and V by 5 bases; bases with no gene match: 8. For the CDR3, the DNA is TGCAGCGTTACCCCGGGACAGGGGCGATACGAGCAGTACTTC. Amino acids: CSVTPGQGRYEQYF.

The rearrangement joins TRBV24-1 to TRBJ2-7; D may be TRBD1 (5 bases). Between the trimmed V and J ends, which lost 4 bases and 6 bases, there was a span of 15 bases. The CDR3 spans 14 residues. The germline V gene has CDR1 KGHDR and CDR2 SFDVKD. CDR3 amino acids: CATSDGQGKGEQYF. Here the CDR3 DNA reads TGTGCCACCAGTGACGGGCAGGGAAAGGGCGAGCAGTACTTC.

A single count supports this clone. The CDR3: CSASEPLGSYNEQFF. DNA of the CDR3: TGCAGTGCTAGTGAACCACTTGGCTCCTACAATGAGCAGTTCTTC. The chain uses TRBV20-1 and TRBJ2-1, with unresolved D. Germline values: CDR1 DFQATT, CDR2 SNEGSKA (reference sequence). V gave up 3 bases and J gave up 0 bases, with 12 bases separating them. The CDR3 contains 15 residues.

The CDR3 DNA reads TGTGCCAGCCGACGGGAGCCCCCCTACAATGAGCAGTTCTTC. As protein: CASRREPPYNEQFF. The chain combines TRBV2 with TRBJ2-1; D might be TRBD2 (6 bases). There are 14 residues in the CDR3. CDR1 and CDR2 from the germline V gene are SNHLY and FYNNEI. Deletions cut 8 bases from V and 2 bases from J, with 13 bases between.

The chain uses TRBV11-3 and TRBJ1-3; 8 bases are shared with TRBD1. Germline CDR1 and CDR2: SGHNT and YENEEA. This CDR3 region has 18 residues. The junction had 8 bases not matched to a gene; V was cut back by 0 bases and J by 1 base. In nucleotides, the CDR3 is TGTGCCAGCAGCTTAGATTACGGGACAGGTTATTCTGGAAACACCATATATTTT. It translates to CASSLDYGTGYSGNTIYF.

The rearrangement joins TRBV14 to TRBJ1-2, with TRBD1 as a possible D gene (5 bases). The CDR3 loop spans 16 amino acids. V was shortened by 4 bases and J by 7 bases, with 22 bases between the two germline ends. Germline-derived CDR1 and CDR2 are SGHDN and FVKESK. CDR3 coding DNA: TGTGCCAGCAGCCGCTTGGCGGGGCTCCTCTCATCTGGCTACACCTTC. This translates into CASSRLAGLLSSGYTF.

The chain couples TRBV30 to TRBJ1-2; maybe TRBD1 (6 bases). The CDR3 contains 11 residues. The V end lost 2 bases, the J end lost 6 bases, and 7 bases lay between the germline ends. CDR1 and CDR2 (germline): GTSNPN, SVGIG (reference sequence). The CDR3 region has the DNA TGTGCCTGGAGTCCAGGGGATGGCTACACCTTC. Its translation is CAWSPGDGYTF. Drawing the rest from reference TRBV30 and TRBJ1-2, the complete variable domain is SQTIHQWPATLVQPVGSPLSLECTVEGTSNPNLYWYRQAAGRGLQLLFYSVGIGQISSEVPQNLSASRPQDRQFILSSKKLLLSDSGFYLCAWSPGDGYTFGSGTRLTVV.

V is TRBV11-2 and J is TRBJ2-3; TRBD2 agrees at 7 bases. The germline V gene has CDR1 SGHAT and CDR2 FQNNGV. The V segment lost 7 bases and the J segment 4 bases; nucleotides outside the gene matches: 14. The CDR3 is 16 amino acids. The CDR3 DNA reads TGTGCCAGCACCCTCCAGCTGGCGGGAGTGGCAGATACGCAGTATTTT. Residues: CASTLQLAGVADTQYF.